This T cell receptor (beta chain) was sequenced during a study of human T cells and chemical hapten exposure. On the study more broadly: While the approximately 24-week study was under way, patients received diphenylcyclopropenone on the scalp every week.

The time point was: patch test 1, 2 weeks after DPC sensitization. Sample treatment: therapeutic diphenylcyclopropenone sensitization with weekly scalp DPC. Participating donors were patients with alopecia, aged 18 to 70 years, considered appropriate candidates for DPC. TCRdb re-analysed the RACE reads in MiXCR, keeping a single row per CDR3 protein. The table includes more than 80,000 distinct CDR3 sequences, about 8% detected once. As for this clonotype: The antigen is undetermined.

J was trimmed by 0 bases and V by 3 bases; bases with no gene match: 7. Germline assignment: CDR1 SQVTM and CDR2 ANQGSEA. The CDR3 contains 16 residues. Whole-study results and caveats: Expanded TCRs formed significantly more large CDR3 similarity clusters than controls. Having alopecia, the donors may differ immunologically from healthy people.

This clonotype was sampled from a woman aged 25-40 years with alopecia areata. Some clones in this sample may be carry-over from other donors' samples. The chain links TRBV29-1 to TRBJ2-5; TRBD1 matches at 10 bases. Here the sequenced sample was whole blood, taken in connection with sensitization to the hapten diphenylcyclopropenone (DPC). Here the CDR3 DNA reads TGCAGCGTTGAGGGTGACAGGGGGCCCCACCAAGAGACCCAGTACTTC. As protein: CSVEGDRGPHQETQYF.